The text below deals with one T cell receptor beta chain. The antigen is not known. The source of the sample is a study of radiotherapy plus CTLA-4 blockade in lung cancer. Study in general: Objective responses emerged in around 19% of patients, and 30% to 40% attained disease control. Study results and limitations: Reported findings show early blood T cell clone dynamics, with interferon-beta, best predicted response. Blood saw expansion of tumor-derived TCR clones after radiotherapy plus ipilimumab.

Assay: immunoSEQ multiplex PCR; the TCRdb copy retains only in-frame clones and omits some. This sample has 70,000 to 95,000 clones, with about four fifths found just once. This CDR3 is built from 14 residues. Trimming took 3 bases from V and 0 from J, leaving 7 bases between them. From germline, CDR1 is SGHTA and CDR2 FQGNSA. The V gene is TRBV7-2, the J gene TRBJ2-3; possible D gene TRBD2, 6 bases. The starting material was peripheral blood, obtained from a patient treated with radiotherapy plus ipilimumab. The source is a human donor with non-small cell lung cancer that progressed on radiotherapy plus ipilimumab. The CDR3 is CASSFGGSTDTQYF. As DNA, the CDR3 is TGTGCCAGCAGCTTCGGGGGAAGCACAGATACGCAGTATTTT. Full variable domain (remainder filled in from reference TRBV7-2 and TRBJ2-3): GAGVSQSPSNKVTEKGKDVELRCDPISGHTALYWYRQSLGQGLEFLIYFQGNSAPDKSGLPSDRFSAERTGGSVSTLTIQRTQQEDSAVYLCASSFGGSTDTQYFGPGTRLTVL.